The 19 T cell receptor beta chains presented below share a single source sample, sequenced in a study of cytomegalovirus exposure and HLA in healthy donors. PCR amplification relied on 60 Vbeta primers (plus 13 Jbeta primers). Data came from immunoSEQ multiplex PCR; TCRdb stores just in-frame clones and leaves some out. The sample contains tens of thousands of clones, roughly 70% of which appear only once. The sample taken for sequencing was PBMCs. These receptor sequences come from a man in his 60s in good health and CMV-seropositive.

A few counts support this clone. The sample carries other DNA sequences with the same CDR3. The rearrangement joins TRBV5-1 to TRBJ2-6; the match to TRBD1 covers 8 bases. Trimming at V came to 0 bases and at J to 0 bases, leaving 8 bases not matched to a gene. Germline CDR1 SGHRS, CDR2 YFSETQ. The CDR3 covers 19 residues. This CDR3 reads CASSLVAGGKSSGANVLTF. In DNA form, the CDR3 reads TGCGCCAGCAGCTTGGTAGCAGGGGGCAAGAGCTCTGGGGCCAACGTCCTGACTTTC.

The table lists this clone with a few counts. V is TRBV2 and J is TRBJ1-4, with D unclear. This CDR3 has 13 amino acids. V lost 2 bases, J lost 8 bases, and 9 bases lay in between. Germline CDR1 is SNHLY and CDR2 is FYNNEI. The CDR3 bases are TGTGCCAGCAGTGAACCTGCGGGGGAAAAACTGTTTTTT. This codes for CASSEPAGEKLFF.

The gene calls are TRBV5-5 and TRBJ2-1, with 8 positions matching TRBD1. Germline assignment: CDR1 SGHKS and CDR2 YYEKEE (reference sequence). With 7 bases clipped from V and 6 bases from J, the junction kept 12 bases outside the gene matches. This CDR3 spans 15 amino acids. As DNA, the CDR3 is TGTGCCAGCCGCAATCCCGGGACAGGACTCAATGAGCAGTTCTTC. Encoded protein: CASRNPGTGLNEQFF. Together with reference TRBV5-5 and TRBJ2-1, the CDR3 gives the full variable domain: DAGVTQSPTHLIKTRGQQVTLRCSPISGHKSVSWYQQVLGQGPQFIFQYYEKEERGRGNFPDRFSARQFPNYSSELNVNALLLGDSALYLCASRNPGTGLNEQFFGPGTRLTVL.

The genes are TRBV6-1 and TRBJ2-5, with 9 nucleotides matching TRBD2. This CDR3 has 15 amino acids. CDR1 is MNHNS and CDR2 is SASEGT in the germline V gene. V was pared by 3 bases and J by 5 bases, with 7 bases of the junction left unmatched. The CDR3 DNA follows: TGTGCCAGCAGTGACCTTGCGGGGGGGCTTGAGACCCAGTACTTC. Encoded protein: CASSDLAGGLETQYF.

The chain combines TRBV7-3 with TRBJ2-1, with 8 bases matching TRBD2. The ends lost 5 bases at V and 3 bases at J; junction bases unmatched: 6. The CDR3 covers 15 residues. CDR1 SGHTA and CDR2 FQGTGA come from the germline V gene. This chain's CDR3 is CASSISGTRYNEQFF. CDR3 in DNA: TGTGCCAGCAGCATTAGCGGGACGCGCTACAATGAGCAGTTCTTC. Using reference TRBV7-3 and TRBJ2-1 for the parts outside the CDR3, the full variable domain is GAGVSQTPSNKVTEKGKYVELRCDPISGHTALYWYRQSLGQGPEFLIYFQGTGAADDSGLPNDRFFAVRPEGSVSTLKIQRTERGDSAVYLCASSISGTRYNEQFFGPGTRLTVL.

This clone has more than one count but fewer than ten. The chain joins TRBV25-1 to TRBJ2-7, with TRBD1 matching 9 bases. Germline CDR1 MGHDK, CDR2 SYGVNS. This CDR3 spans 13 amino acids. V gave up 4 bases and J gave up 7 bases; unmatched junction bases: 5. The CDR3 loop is CASSGTGDGEQYF. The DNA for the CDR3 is TGTGCCAGCAGTGGGACAGGGGATGGTGAGCAGTACTTC.

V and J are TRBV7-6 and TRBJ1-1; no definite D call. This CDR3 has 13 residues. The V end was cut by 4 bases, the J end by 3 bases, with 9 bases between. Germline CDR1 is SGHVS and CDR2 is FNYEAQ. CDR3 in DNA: TGTGCCAGCAGCTCGGGAGGGTACACTGAAGCTTTCTTT. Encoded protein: CASSSGGYTEAFF.

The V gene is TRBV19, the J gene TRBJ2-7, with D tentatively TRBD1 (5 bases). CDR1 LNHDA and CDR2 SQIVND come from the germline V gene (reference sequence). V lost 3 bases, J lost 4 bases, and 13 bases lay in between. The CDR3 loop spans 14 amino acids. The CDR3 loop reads CASSMGREIYEQYF. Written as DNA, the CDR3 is TGTGCCAGTAGTATGGGCAGGGAAATATACGAGCAGTACTTC. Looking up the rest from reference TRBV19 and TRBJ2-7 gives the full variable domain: DGGITQSPKYLFRKEGQNVTLSCEQNLNHDAMYWYRQDPGQGLRLIYYSQIVNDFQKGDIAEGYSVSREKKESFPLTVTSAQKNPTAFYLCASSMGREIYEQYFGPGTRLTVT.

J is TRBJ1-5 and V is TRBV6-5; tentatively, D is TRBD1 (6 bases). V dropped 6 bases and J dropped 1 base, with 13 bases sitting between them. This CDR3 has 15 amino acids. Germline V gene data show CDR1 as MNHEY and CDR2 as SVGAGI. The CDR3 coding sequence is TGTGCCAGCAGAATCGACAGGATAAGCAATCAGCCCCAGCATTTT. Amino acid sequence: CASRIDRISNQPQHF.

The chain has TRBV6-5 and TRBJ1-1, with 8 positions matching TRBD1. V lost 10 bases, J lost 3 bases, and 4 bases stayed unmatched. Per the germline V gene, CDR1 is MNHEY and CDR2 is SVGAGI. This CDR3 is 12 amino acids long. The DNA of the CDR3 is TGTGCCACCCGACAGGGGTACACTGAAGCTTTCTTT. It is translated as CATRQGYTEAFF.

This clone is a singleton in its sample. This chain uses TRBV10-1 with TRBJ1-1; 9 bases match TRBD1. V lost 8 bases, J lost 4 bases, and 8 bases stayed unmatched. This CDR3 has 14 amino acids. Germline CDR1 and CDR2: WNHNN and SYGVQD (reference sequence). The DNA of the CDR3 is TGCGCCAGCGTGGGGGACAGGGAGATCACTGAAGCTTTCTTT. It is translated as CASVGDREITEAFF.

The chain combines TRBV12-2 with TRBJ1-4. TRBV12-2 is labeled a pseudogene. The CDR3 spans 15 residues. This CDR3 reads CASRLSSGGREKLFF. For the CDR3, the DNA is TGTGCAAGTCGCTTATCCAGCGGGGGGCGTGAAAAACTGTTTTTT.

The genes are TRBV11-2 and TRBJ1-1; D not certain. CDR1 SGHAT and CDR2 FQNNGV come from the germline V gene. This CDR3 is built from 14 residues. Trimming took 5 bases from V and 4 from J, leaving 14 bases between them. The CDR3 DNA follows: TGTGCCAGCAGCCCCGATTCAGGTTTCACTGAAGCTTTCTTT. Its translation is CASSPDSGFTEAFF.

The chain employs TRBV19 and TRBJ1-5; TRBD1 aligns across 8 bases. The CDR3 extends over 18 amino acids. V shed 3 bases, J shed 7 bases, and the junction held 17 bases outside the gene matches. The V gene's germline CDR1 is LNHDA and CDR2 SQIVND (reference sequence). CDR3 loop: CASSISFWTGPERQPQHF. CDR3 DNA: TGTGCCAGTAGTATCTCTTTTTGGACAGGGCCGGAAAGGCAGCCCCAGCATTTT.

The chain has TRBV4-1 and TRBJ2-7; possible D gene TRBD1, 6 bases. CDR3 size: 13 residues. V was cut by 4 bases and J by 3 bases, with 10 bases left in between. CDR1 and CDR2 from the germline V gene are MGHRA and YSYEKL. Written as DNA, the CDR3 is TGCGCCAGCAGCCTCACGGACAGCTACGAGCAGTACTTC. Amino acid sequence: CASSLTDSYEQYF.

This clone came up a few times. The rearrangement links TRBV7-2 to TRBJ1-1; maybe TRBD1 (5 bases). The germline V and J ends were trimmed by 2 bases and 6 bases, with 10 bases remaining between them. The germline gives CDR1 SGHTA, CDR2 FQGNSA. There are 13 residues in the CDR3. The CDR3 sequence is CASSLFGAAEAFF. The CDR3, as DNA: TGTGCCAGCAGCTTATTTGGGGCGGCTGAAGCTTTCTTT.

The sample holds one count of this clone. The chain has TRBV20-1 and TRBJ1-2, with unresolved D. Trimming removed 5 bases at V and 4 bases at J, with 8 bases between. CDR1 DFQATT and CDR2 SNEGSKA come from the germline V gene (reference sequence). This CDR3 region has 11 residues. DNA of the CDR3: TGCAGTGCTGCCACTATCTATGGCTACACCTTC. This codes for CSAATIYGYTF.

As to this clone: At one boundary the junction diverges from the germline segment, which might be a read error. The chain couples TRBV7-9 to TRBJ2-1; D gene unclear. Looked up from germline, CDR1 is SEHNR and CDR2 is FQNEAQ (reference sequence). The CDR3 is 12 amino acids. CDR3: CSSSLERLGQFF. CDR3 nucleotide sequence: TGTTCCAGCAGCTTAGAGAGGCTTGGGCAGTTCTTC.

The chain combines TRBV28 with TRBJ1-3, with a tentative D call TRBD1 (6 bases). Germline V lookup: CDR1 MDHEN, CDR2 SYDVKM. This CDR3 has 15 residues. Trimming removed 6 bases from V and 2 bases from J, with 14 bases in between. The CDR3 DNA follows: TGTGCCAGCAGCCTCGGGGGGCAGGCTGGAAACACCATATATTTT. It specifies CASSLGGQAGNTIYF.